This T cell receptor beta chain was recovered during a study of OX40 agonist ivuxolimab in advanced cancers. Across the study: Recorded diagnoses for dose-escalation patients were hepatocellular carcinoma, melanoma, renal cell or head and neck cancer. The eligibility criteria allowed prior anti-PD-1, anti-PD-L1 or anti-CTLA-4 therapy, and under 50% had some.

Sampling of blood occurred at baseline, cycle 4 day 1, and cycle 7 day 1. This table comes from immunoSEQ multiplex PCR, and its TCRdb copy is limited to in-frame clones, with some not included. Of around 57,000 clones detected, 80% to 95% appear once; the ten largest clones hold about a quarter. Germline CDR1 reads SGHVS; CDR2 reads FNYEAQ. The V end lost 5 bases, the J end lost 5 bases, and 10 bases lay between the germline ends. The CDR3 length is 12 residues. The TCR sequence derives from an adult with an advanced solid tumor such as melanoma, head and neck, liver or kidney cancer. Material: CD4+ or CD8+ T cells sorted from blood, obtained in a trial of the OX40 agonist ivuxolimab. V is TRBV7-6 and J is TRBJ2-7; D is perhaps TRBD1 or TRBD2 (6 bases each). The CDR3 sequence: CASSPGAHEQYF. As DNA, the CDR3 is TGTGCCAGCAGCCCGGGGGCCCACGAGCAGTACTTC.